These T cell receptor beta chains were read from a single sample in a study of T cell changes during pregnancy in multiple sclerosis. Some clones are missing from TCRdb's copy, which holds only in-frame ones; the method was immunoSEQ multiplex PCR. Of some 80,000 clones detected, approximately 90% appear once; the ten largest clones hold roughly 2.5%. The sample in question was peripheral blood, obtained in the first trimester of pregnancy. Every receptor here comes from a female donor with multiple sclerosis, enrolled in a pregnancy study. The CDR3 runs from the conserved cysteine through the conserved F or W. The D gene is left open where the match is weak. The listing skips clone size in some rows; elsewhere it reads once, few, many or a size class.

>TRBV6-1|-|TRBD1|TRBJ1-1|15
TGTGCCAGCAGGGATGGGGACAGGGGGAACACTGAAGCTTTCTTT
CASRDGDRGNTEAFF
>TRBV7-2|-|TRBD1|TRBJ1-6|17
TGTGCCAGCAGCTTAAGATGGGGTGGGACAGCGAATTCACCCCTCCACTTT
CASSLRWGGTANSPLHF
>TRBV28|-|TRBD1|TRBJ2-7|15
TGTGCCAGCAGCTCTACCCGACAGGGGAGCTACGAGCAGTACTTC
CASSSTRQGSYEQYF
>TRBV6-6|-|-|TRBJ1-1|14
TGTGCCAGCAGTTACTCGGGGGCGGGGGCTGAAGCTTTCTTT
CASSYSGAGAEAFF
>TRBV30|-|TRBD2|TRBJ2-2|13
TGTGCCTGGAGTAGCGGGACCGCCGGGGAGCTGTTTTTT
CAWSSGTAGELFF
>TRBV25-1|-|TRBD1|TRBJ2-1|14
TGTGCCAGCAGCCAAACGGGGACAGGTAATGAGCAGTTCTTC
CASSQTGTGNEQFF
>TRBV4-1|few|-|TRBJ1-1|14
TGCGCCAGCAGAGGAGTCCTCCGGAATACTGAAGCTTTCTTT
CASRGVLRNTEAFF
>TRBV7-2|-|TRBD1|TRBJ2-3|16
TGTGCCAGCAGCTTAGTTAGGGACAGGGTAACAGATACGCAGTATTTT
CASSLVRDRVTDTQYF
>TRBV5-4|-|TRBD1|TRBJ1-2|16
TGTGCCAGCAGCTTGGAGACAGGGGGCTCTAACTATGGCTACACCTTC
CASSLETGGSNYGYTF
>TRBV10-1|once|TRBD1|TRBJ1-6|14
TGCGCCAGCAGTGAGAAGGGGGCAAATTCACCCCTCCACTTT
CASSEKGANSPLHF
>TRBV4-1|-|-|TRBJ1-1|15
TGCGCCAGCAGCCGAAATCAAAGGACAGTGGATGAAGCTTTCTTT
CASSRNQRTVDEAFF
>TRBV5-6|-|TRBD1|TRBJ2-1|18
TGTGCCAGCAGCCTAAAGGTCCGGACAGGGGGCAAGGACAATGAGCAGTTCTTC
CASSLKVRTGGKDNEQFF
>TRBV20-1|-|TRBD2|TRBJ2-3|11
TGCAGTGCCGAGCGGGGAGATACGCAGTATTTT
CSAERGDTQYF
>TRBV7-3|-|-|TRBJ2-2|18
TGTGCCAGCAGCCCGAGCTTAGGGGCAGGGGCGAACACCGGGGAGCTGTTTTTT
CASSPSLGAGANTGELFF
>TRBV11-3|-|-|TRBJ1-2|13
TGTGCCAGCAGCTTAGGGTCAGGAATTGGCTACACCTTC
CASSLGSGIGYTF
>TRBV21-1|-|-|TRBJ2-1|13
TGTGCCACCGGGACTAGCGGAAACAATGAGCAGTTCTTC
CATGTSGNNEQFF
>TRBV5-1|-|-|TRBJ2-2|14
TGCGCCAGCAGCTATTACAGGGAAACCGGGGAGCTGTTTTTT
CASSYYRETGELFF
>TRBV18|-|TRBD2|TRBJ2-4|21
TGTGCCAGCTCACCGCTCCCGGGACTAGCGGGAGCAGGGCTGGCCAAAAACATTCAGTACTTC
CASSPLPGLAGAGLAKNIQYF
>TRBV7-2|-|TRBD1|TRBJ2-7|15
TGTGCCAGCAGCCCCGGACAGGGATGGGGCTACGAGCAGTACTTC
CASSPGQGWGYEQYF
>TRBV6-6|-|TRBD1|TRBJ1-1|16
TGTGCCAGCAGCCCCCCTGTGGGACAGGGTACGGCTGAAGCTTTCTTT
CASSPPVGQGTAEAFF
>TRBV7-9|-|TRBD2|TRBJ2-7|15
TGTGCCAGCAGCCCCGGGGGAGGCGGGAGCTACGAGCAGTACTTC
CASSPGGGGSYEQYF
>TRBV19|-|-|TRBJ1-5|15
TGTGCCAGTACCCAGAAAGGGGGATGGAATCAGCCCCAGCATTTT
CASTQKGGWNQPQHF
>TRBV7-8|-|TRBD1|TRBJ1-2|16
TGTGCCAGCAGCCCCCGGACAGGGATGGCGAACTATGGCTACACCTTC
CASSPRTGMANYGYTF
>TRBV28|-|-|TRBJ1-5|15
TGTGCCAGCAGTTTGGAGGCCTGGGGCAATCAGCCCCAGCATTTT
CASSLEAWGNQPQHF
>TRBV7-9|-|-|TRBJ2-2|15
TGTGCCAGCAGCTTCCGTCAGGGTAACACCGGGGAGCTGTTTTTT
CASSFRQGNTGELFF
>TRBV7-9|once|-|TRBJ2-3|13
TGTGCCAGCAGCTGGGAGGCCCCGCGTACGCAGTATTTT
CASSWEAPRTQYF
>TRBV5-6|-|-|TRBJ2-5|19
TGTGCCAGCAGCTGGCAGGGGGCTAGCGGGAACTGGAGGCAAGAGACCCAGTACTTC
CASSWQGASGNWRQETQYF
>TRBV2|-|TRBD1|TRBJ1-6|16
TGTGCCAGCAAGGGACAGGGGGGCACCTATAATTCACCCCTCCACTTT
CASKGQGGTYNSPLHF
>TRBV5-1|-|TRBD2|TRBJ2-5|15
TGCGCCAGCAGCTTGGACTCGGGGGGATGGGAGACCCAGTACTTC
CASSLDSGGWETQYF
>TRBV15|-|TRBD1|TRBJ1-3|14
TGTGCCACCAGCAGACAGGGGGCTGGAAACACCATATATTTT
CATSRQGAGNTIYF
>TRBV28|-|TRBD1|TRBJ1-1|16
TGTGCCAGCAGTTTCCCTTGGACAGGGGCAAACACTGAAGCTTTCTTT
CASSFPWTGANTEAFF
>TRBV19|-|-|TRBJ1-6|15
TGTGCCAGTAGTATGGGGGGACTGAATGATTCACCCCTCCACTTT
CASSMGGLNDSPLHF
>TRBV15|-|-|TRBJ1-5|17
TGTGCCACCAGCAGAGATTTTCAGGGTTCGGGCAATCAGCCCCAGCATTTT
CATSRDFQGSGNQPQHF